This is a list of T cell receptor beta chains from one sample in a study of cytomegalovirus exposure and HLA in healthy donors. Using immunoSEQ multiplex PCR, the repertoire was profiled, and TCRdb retains in-frame clones only, with some absent. This sample's table reports 130,000 or so clones. The sequencing input was PBMCs. Receptor source: a woman under 30 in good health and CMV-seronegative. CDR3s include the opening cysteine and the closing phenylalanine or tryptophan.

TRBJ1-2	TRBV6-1	CASSEGGTGPYGYTF
TRBJ2-5	TRBV7-8	CASKSGTGEETQYF
-	TRBV29-1	CSVGAGVQSEQYF
TRBJ2-1	TRBV15	CATSMWRNEQFF
TRBJ2-1	TRBV29-1	CSVMRVDYNEQFF
TRBJ2-5	TRBV15	CATSGTTGGIPETQYF
TRBJ2-2	TRBV25-1	CASSGGWGVVSGELFF
TRBJ1-2	TRBV19	CASSTYGQGGGNYGYTF
TRBJ1-1	TRBV5-1	CASSLEPGNTEVFF
TRBJ2-5	TRBV2	CASSESTGRQETQYF
TRBJ1-2	TRBV6-5	CASSYSSSGILGYTF
TRBJ2-4	TRBV5-6	CASSWGTGAKNIQYF
TRBJ1-1	TRBV29-1	CSVGGAELDRLNTEAFF
TRBJ1-2	TRBV30	CAWSENRDGYTF
TRBJ2-1	TRBV29-1	CSLLRLAGGSDEQFF
TRBJ2-7	TRBV5-1	CASSSGTSVSYEQYF
TRBJ2-1	TRBV19	CASSMGQANEQFF
TRBJ2-5	TRBV29-1	CSVQHSGSGGETQYF
TRBJ2-1	TRBV5-4	CASSPTSGTYNEQFF
TRBJ1-3	TRBV6-1	CASKLGTGSGNTIYF
TRBJ2-3	TRBV10-3	CAINSAGTDTQYF
TRBJ1-3	TRBV6-5	CATTGRGSSGNTIYF
TRBJ1-5	TRBV19	CASSIGTGGYQPQHF
TRBJ1-1	TRBV6-5	CASSPGAGLTEAFF
TRBJ2-1	TRBV5-1	CASSLTSGRGYNEQFF
TRBJ2-6	TRBV19	CASSDRYSGANVLTF
TRBJ1-6	TRBV6-1	CASSEARVLSPLHF
TRBJ1-1	TRBV19	CASSTLLNTEAFF
TRBJ1-2	TRBV2	CASSGDSTYGYTF
TRBJ1-2	TRBV19	CASTLSTNYGYTF
TRBJ2-7	TRBV5-5	CASSFLGGEQYF
TRBJ1-4	TRBV19	CASTPGATNEKLFF
TRBJ1-2	TRBV19	CASSIVTGGSYTF
TRBJ2-7	TRBV7-8	CASSLEVSGRAGEQYF
TRBJ1-2	TRBV9	CASSVEQGVGGYTF
TRBJ2-6	TRBV9	CASSLETGLSSGANVLTF
TRBJ2-1	TRBV5-1	CASSLQTSGIYNEQFF
TRBJ1-2	TRBV9	CASSVAPQGSSGYTF
TRBJ2-5	TRBV6-5	CASSRRAQETQYF
TRBJ1-1	TRBV4-1	CASSQDLEGARLYTEAFF
TRBJ2-4	TRBV30	CAWSVLRGRSSGRIGDIQYF
TRBJ1-5	TRBV14	CASSQDLDQPQHF
TRBJ2-7	TRBV2	CASSGEFVQYF
TRBJ2-3	TRBV5-4	CASSPGTSGRAYLADTQYF
TRBJ1-2	TRBV6-6	CASVESGSGYGYTF
TRBJ1-3	TRBV7-8	CASSLTGGVLFGNTIYF